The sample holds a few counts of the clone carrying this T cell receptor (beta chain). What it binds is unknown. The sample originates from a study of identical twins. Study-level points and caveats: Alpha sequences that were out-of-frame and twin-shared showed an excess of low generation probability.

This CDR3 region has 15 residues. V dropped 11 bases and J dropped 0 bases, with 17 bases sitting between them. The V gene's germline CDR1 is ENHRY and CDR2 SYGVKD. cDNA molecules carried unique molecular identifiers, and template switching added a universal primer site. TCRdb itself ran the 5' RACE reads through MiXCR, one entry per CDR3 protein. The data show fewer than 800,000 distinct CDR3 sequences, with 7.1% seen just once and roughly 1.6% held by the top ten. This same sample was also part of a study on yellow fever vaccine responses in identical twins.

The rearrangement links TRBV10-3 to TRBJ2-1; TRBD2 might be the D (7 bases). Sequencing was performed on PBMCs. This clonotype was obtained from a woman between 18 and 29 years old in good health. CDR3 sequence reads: CAARGAGVSYNEQFF. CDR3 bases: TGTGCCGCCCGGGGGGCGGGGGTCTCCTACAATGAGCAGTTCTTC.